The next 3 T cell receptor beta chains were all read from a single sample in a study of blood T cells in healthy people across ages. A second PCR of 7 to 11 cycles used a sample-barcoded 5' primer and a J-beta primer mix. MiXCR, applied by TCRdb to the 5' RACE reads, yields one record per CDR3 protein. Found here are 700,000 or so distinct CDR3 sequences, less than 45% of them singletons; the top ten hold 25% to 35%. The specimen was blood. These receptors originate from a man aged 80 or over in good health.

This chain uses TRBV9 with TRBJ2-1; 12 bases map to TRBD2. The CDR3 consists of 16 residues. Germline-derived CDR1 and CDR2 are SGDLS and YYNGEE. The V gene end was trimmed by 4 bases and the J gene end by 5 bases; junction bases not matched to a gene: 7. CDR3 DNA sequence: TGTGCCAGCAGCCCCCTAGCGGGAGGGGCTCACAATGAGCAGTTCTTC. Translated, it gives CASSPLAGGAHNEQFF.

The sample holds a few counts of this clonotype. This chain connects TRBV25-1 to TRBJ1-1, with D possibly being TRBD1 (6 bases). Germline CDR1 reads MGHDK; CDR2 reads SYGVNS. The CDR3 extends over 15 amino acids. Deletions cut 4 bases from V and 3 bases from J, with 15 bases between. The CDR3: CASSARQAVDTEAFF. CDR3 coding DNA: TGTGCCAGCAGTGCCCGACAGGCGGTGGACACTGAAGCTTTCTTT.

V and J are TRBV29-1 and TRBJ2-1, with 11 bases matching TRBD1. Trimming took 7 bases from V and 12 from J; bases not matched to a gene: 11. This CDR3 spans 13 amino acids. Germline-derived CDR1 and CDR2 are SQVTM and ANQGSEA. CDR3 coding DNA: TGCAGCGGAACGGGGACAGGGGGTCTGGTGCAGTTCTTC. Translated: CSGTGTGGLVQFF.